This TCR beta chain was sequenced in a study of long-term antiretroviral therapy in people with HIV. Findings and limits, study-wide: It was observed that HIV repertoires exhibited narrower CDR3 length ranges than controls. Information pertaining to ART adherence, viral resistance or therapeutic modifications was not obtained.

Treatment of all HIV participants took place in the United States. Specimens held about 0.9-11 million cryopreserved PBMC prior to DNA extraction. Trimming shortened V by 7 bases and J by 4 bases, and 10 bases separated the two germline ends. Per germline, CDR1 SQVTM and CDR2 ANQGSEA. CDR3 length: 11 residues. Details on this clone: Its target is not known.

immunoSEQ v3.0 was run at survey level. Assay used: immunoSEQ multiplex PCR; TCRdb lists only in-frame clones, some missing. In the table there are approximately 35,000 clones, 80% to 90% of which are singletons. This TCR was recovered from a man aged 18 to 29 with HIV. The sequenced sample was unsorted PBMCs, obtained 2.2 years after starting antiretroviral therapy. The chain recombines TRBV29-1 with TRBJ1-1; D is unclear. This CDR3 is CSGGMGTEAFF. The CDR3 coding sequence is TGCAGCGGGGGAATGGGCACTGAAGCTTTCTTT. The complete variable domain, with remaining parts taken from reference TRBV29-1 and TRBJ1-1, reads SAVISQKPSRDICQRGTSLTIQCQVDSQVTMMFWYRQQPGQSLTLIATANQGSEATYESGFVIDKFPISRPNLTFSTLTVSNMSPEDSSIYLCSGGMGTEAFFGQGTRLTVV.